The 7 T cell receptor beta chains below all came from one sample that was sequenced in a study of T cells in localized non-small cell lung cancer. The assay was immunoSEQ multiplex PCR, and TCRdb's table has in-frame clones only and misses some. The repertoire includes approximately 30,000 clones, approximately 90% of them detected once, and about 3% sits in the top ten. Specimen: peripheral blood, collected before any cancer treatment. The receptors here all came from a woman aged 18 to 55 with stage I lung adenocarcinoma.

The J gene is TRBJ2-1, the V gene TRBV10-2; D not resolved. Per germline, CDR1 WSHSY and CDR2 SAAADI. V was clipped by 0 bases and J by 15 bases, with 15 bases between them. The CDR3 is 13 amino acids. In DNA, the CDR3 is TGCGCCAGCAGTGAGTCAGCGTCGGCTAGTAGGTTCTTC. Translated: CASSESASASRFF.

The gene calls are TRBV5-6 and TRBJ2-5; the D gene is possibly TRBD2 (6 bases). In germline, CDR1 is SGHDT, CDR2 YYEEEE. V gave up 4 bases and J gave up 10 bases, with 17 bases separating them. There are 13 residues in the CDR3. The CDR3: CASSEGPPGDQYF. The CDR3 DNA is TGTGCCAGCAGCGAGGGACCCCCGGGGGACCAGTACTTC. The full variable domain, completed using reference TRBV5-6 and TRBJ2-5, is DAGVTQSPTHLIKTRGQQVTLRCSPKSGHDTVSWYQQALGQGPQFIFQYYEEEERQRGNFPDRFSGHQFPNYSSELNVNALLLGDSALYLCASSEGPPGDQYFGPGTRLLVL.

This chain joins TRBV4-3 and TRBJ2-3; D unresolved. Germline CDR1 is LGHNA and CDR2 is YSLEER. CDR3 length: 15 amino acids. With 4 bases removed from V and 2 bases from J, the gap between germline ends came to 13 bases. The CDR3 sequence is CASSPSPLYTDTQYF. The CDR3 DNA follows: TGCGCCAGCAGCCCCAGTCCTCTATACACAGATACGCAGTATTTT.

This chain connects TRBV11-3 to TRBJ2-3; 8 bases are a match to TRBD1. The CDR3 extends over 15 amino acids. V was pared by 4 bases and J by 0 bases, with 3 bases of the junction left unmatched. Per germline, CDR1 SGHNT and CDR2 YENEEA. CDR3 protein: CASSSWTGSTDTQYF. The CDR3 coding sequence is TGTGCCAGCAGCTCCTGGACAGGGAGCACAGATACGCAGTATTTT.

The gene calls are TRBV7-2 and TRBJ2-3, with 12 positions matching TRBD2. This CDR3 spans 18 amino acids. J lost 4 bases, V lost 4 bases, and 12 bases had no gene match. Germline loops: CDR1 SGHTA, CDR2 FQGNSA. CDR3 in amino acids: CASSSFLRLAGVSDTQYF. DNA for the CDR3: TGTGCCAGCAGCTCCTTCCTGAGACTAGCGGGAGTTTCAGATACGCAGTATTTT.

This rearrangement joins TRBV7-9 to TRBJ1-3; D uncertain. Between the trimmed V and J ends, which lost 3 bases and 2 bases, there was a span of 8 bases. CDR3 size: 14 residues. Germline V CDR1 and CDR2: SEHNR, FQNEAQ (reference sequence). CDR3 nucleotides: TGTGCCAGCAGCTTGGCGGAGGCTGGAAACACCATATATTTT. This translates into CASSLAEAGNTIYF.

The chain recombines TRBV10-3 with TRBJ2-7; D uncertain. Trimming left V 10 bases short and J 2 bases short, with 15 bases between. CDR3 length: 13 amino acids. Germline assignment: CDR1 ENHRY and CDR2 SYGVKD. CDR3 nucleotide sequence: TGTGCCACCAAGATGGCGGCGACCTACGAGCAGTACTTC. This translates into CATKMAATYEQYF.